One sample yielded the 15 T cell receptor beta chains listed below, sequenced in a study of T cells in Graves' hyperthyroidism and ophthalmopathy. TCR beta CDR3 regions were amplified from RNA transcripts. Using the HTBI primer set, a first-round RT-PCR was run on the TCR CDR3. MiXCR, applied by TCRdb to the multiplex PCR reads, yields one record per CDR3 protein. The profile shows some 620,000 distinct CDR3 sequences, 15% to 20% of them singletons. The sample was blood. The receptor set was obtained from a woman aged 25 to 45 with Graves' hyperthyroidism.

The chain recombines TRBV15 with TRBJ2-4; 9 bases are shared with TRBD1. V was pared by 1 base and J by 7 bases, with 5 bases of the junction left unmatched. This CDR3 is built from 15 residues. The V gene's germline CDR1 is LNHNV and CDR2 YYDKDF (reference sequence). The CDR3, as DNA: TGTGCCACCAGCAGAGTCCGACAGGGGGGGAACATTCAGTACTTC. Its translation is CATSRVRQGGNIQYF.

V and J are TRBV6-1 and TRBJ1-6; D is perhaps TRBD1 (5 bases). The CDR3 totals 16 residues. The germline V and J ends were trimmed by 5 bases and 4 bases, with 15 bases remaining between them. The germline CDR1 and CDR2 sequences are MNHNS and SASEGT. The CDR3 DNA reads TGTGCCAGCAGTTTCGGGGGTCTACGTTATAATTCACCCCTCCACTTT. Residues: CASSFGGLRYNSPLHF.

This clonotype was recorded a few times. The chain couples TRBV18 to TRBJ2-1; D is ambiguous. CDR1 is KGHSH and CDR2 is LQKENI in the germline V gene. V lost 2 bases and J 5 bases, leaving 7 bases between the germline ends. The CDR3 covers 13 residues. The CDR3 loop is CASSPARNNEQFF. The CDR3 region has the DNA TGTGCCAGCTCACCAGCTAGAAACAATGAGCAGTTCTTC.

In this sample, this clonotype turned up many times. The rearrangement links TRBV11-3 to TRBJ2-2; TRBD2 matches at 13 bases. V lost 5 bases and J lost 6; bases outside the gene matches: 3. The CDR3 covers 15 residues. Germline V gives CDR1 SGHNT, CDR2 YENEEA. This CDR3 is CASSPGLAGAGELFF. CDR3 DNA sequence: TGTGCCAGCAGCCCTGGACTAGCGGGAGCCGGGGAGCTGTTTTTT.

The table lists this clonotype with many counts. The V call is TRBV27, the J call TRBJ2-3, with 7 bases aligning to TRBD2. The CDR3 is 14 amino acids. Germline CDR1 MNHEY, CDR2 SMNVEV (reference sequence). Trimming at V came to 8 bases and at J to 0 bases, leaving 5 bases not matched to a gene. CDR3 in DNA: TGTGCCAGCGGTACGGGAGGAAGCACAGATACGCAGTATTTT. Protein: CASGTGGSTDTQYF.

This chain joins TRBV6-1 and TRBJ2-1; D possibly uses TRBD1 or TRBD2 (5 bases each). V lost 5 bases and J 5 bases, leaving 10 bases between the germline ends. This CDR3 is 13 amino acids long. CDR1 is MNHNS, CDR2 SASEGT, per germline. The CDR3 reads CASSPGRHNEQFF. DNA of the CDR3: TGTGCCAGCAGTCCGGGACGTCACAATGAGCAGTTCTTC.

This clonotype turned up a few times. CDR3 protein: CASSVVGFGGTDTQYF. The CDR3 DNA sequence: TGTGCCAGCAGCGTAGTAGGGTTTGGCGGCACAGATACGCAGTATTTT. The V call is TRBV9, the J call TRBJ2-3; D is undetermined. This CDR3 comprises 16 residues. CDR1 and CDR2 from the germline V gene are SGDLS and YYNGEE. V was trimmed by 0 bases and J by 1 base, leaving 12 bases between them.

This clonotype was seen a few times. The gene calls are TRBV5-1 and TRBJ2-5; 10 bases align to TRBD1. This CDR3 contains 16 residues. Germline CDR1 and CDR2: SGHRS and YFSETQ. V shed 4 bases, J shed 3 bases, and the junction held 9 bases outside the gene matches. The CDR3 protein is CASSPRQGALEETQYF. DNA of the CDR3: TGCGCCAGCAGCCCACGACAGGGGGCTTTAGAAGAGACCCAGTACTTC.

This clonotype was picked up many times. The chain joins TRBV30 to TRBJ2-3; weak D call: TRBD1 (6 bases). CDR3 length: 15 amino acids. Germline loops: CDR1 GTSNPN, CDR2 SVGIG (reference sequence). V was shortened by 2 bases and J by 0 bases, with 12 bases between the two germline ends. The CDR3 reads CAWSTGHISTDTQYF. For the CDR3, the DNA is TGTGCCTGGAGTACGGGACATATTAGCACAGATACGCAGTATTTT.

V is TRBV18 and J is TRBJ2-5; 9 bases are shared with TRBD1. Germline V gene sequence: CDR1 KGHSH, CDR2 LQKENI. V was pared by 1 base and J by 2 bases, with 2 bases of the junction left unmatched. CDR3 size: 15 residues. CDR3 DNA: TGTGCCAGCTCACCACTCGGACAGGGGCAAGAGACCCAGTACTTC. Translated: CASSPLGQGQETQYF.

CDR3 in amino acids: CSARVGGRGIYGYTF. The CDR3 coding sequence is TGCAGTGCTAGAGTGGGGGGCAGGGGGATCTATGGCTACACCTTC. The chain links TRBV20-1 to TRBJ1-2; 7 bases line up with TRBD1. The length of the CDR3 is 15 residues. Trimming at V came to 1 base and at J to 4 bases, leaving 9 bases not matched to a gene. From germline, CDR1 is DFQATT and CDR2 SNEGSKA (reference sequence).

This clonotype was counted ten times or more. The V call is TRBV10-1, the J call TRBJ2-5; D may be TRBD2 (6 bases). The germline CDR1 and CDR2 sequences are WNHNN and SYGVQD (reference sequence). The CDR3 runs to 13 residues. The V end was cut by 11 bases, the J end by 3 bases, with 16 bases between. CDR3 sequence reads: CAPRVAEKETQYF. CDR3 nucleotide sequence: TGCGCCCCAAGGGTAGCGGAGAAAGAGACCCAGTACTTC.

The sample holds many counts of this clonotype. This chain connects TRBV27 to TRBJ2-1; TRBD2 might be the D (6 bases). The CDR3 spans 16 residues. From germline, CDR1 is MNHEY and CDR2 SMNVEV (reference sequence). The V gene lost 7 bases and the J gene lost 4 bases, with 20 bases spanning the gap. The CDR3 loop reads CASTLRWGGGYNEQFF. The CDR3 nucleotides are TGTGCCAGCACTCTACGCTGGGGAGGTGGGTACAATGAGCAGTTCTTC.

This clonotype appeared a few times. V usage is TRBV20-1 and J usage is TRBJ1-2, with a tentative D call TRBD1 (5 bases). The CDR3 totals 15 residues. CDR1 is DFQATT, CDR2 SNEGSKA, per germline (reference sequence). Trimming cost V 0 bases and J 2 bases, with 13 bases left between them. CDR3 nucleotide sequence: TGCAGTGCTAGAGATCACGTAGGGACGAACTATGGCTACACCTTC. Translation: CSARDHVGTNYGYTF.

The chain uses TRBV11-2 and TRBJ2-1; the match to TRBD2 covers 13 bases. V was clipped by 5 bases and J by 9 bases; unmatched bases: 10. Germline lookup yields CDR1 SGHAT and CDR2 FQNNGV. The CDR3 sequence is 16 residues long. The chain's CDR3 is CASSQYGLAGASEQFF. As DNA, the CDR3 is TGTGCCAGCAGCCAGTACGGACTAGCGGGAGCTAGTGAGCAGTTCTTC.